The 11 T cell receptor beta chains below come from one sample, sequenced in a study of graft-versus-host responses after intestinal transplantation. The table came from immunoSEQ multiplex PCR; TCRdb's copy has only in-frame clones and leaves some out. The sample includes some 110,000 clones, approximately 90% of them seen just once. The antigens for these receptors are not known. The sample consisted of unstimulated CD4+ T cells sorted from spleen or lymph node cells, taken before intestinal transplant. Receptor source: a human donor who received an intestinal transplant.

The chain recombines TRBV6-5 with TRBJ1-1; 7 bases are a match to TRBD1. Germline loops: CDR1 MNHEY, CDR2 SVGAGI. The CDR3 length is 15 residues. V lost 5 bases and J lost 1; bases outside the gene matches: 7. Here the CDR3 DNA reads TGTGCCAGCAGTCCTCCGGGACAGAAGAACACTGAAGCTTTCTTT. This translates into CASSPPGQKNTEAFF.

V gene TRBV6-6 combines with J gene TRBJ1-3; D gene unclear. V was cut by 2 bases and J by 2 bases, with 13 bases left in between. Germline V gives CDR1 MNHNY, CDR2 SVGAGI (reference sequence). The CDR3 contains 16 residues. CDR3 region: CASSYEPRETGNTIYF. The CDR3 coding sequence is TGTGCCAGCAGTTACGAGCCCCGGGAGACTGGAAACACCATATATTTT.

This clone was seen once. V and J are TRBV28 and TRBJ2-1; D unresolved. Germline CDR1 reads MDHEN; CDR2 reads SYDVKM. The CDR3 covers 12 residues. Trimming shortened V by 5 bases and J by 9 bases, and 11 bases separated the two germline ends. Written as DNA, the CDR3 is TGTGCCAGCAGTCCCCCTTTCCGTGAGCAGTTCTTC. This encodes CASSPPFREQFF.

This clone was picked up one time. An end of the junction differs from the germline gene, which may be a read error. The CDR3: CAGSLPRTSGSGYEQYF. CDR3 DNA sequence: TGTGCCGGCAGTTTACCTCGGACTAGCGGGAGCGGATACGAGCAGTACTTC. This rearrangement joins TRBV28 to TRBJ2-7; 13 nucleotides align to TRBD2. The CDR3 sequence is 17 residues long. CDR1 is MDHEN, CDR2 SYDVKM, per germline.

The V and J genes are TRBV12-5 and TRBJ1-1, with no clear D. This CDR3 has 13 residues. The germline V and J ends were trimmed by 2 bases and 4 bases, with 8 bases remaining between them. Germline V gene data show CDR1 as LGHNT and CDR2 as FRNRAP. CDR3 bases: TGTGCTAGTGGTTTGAGTCTAGGCACTGAAGCTTTCTTT. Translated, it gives CASGLSLGTEAFF.

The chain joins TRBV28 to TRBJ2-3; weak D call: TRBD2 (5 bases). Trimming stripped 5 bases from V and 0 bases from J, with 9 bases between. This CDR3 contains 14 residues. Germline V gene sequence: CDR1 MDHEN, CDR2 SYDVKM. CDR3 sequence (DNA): TGTGCCAGCAGTAGAGCGGCTAGCACAGATACGCAGTATTTT. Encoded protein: CASSRAASTDTQYF.

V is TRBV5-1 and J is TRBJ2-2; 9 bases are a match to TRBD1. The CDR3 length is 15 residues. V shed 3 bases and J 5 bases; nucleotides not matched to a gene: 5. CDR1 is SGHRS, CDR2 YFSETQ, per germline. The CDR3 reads CASSSGQGTTGELFF. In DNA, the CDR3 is TGCGCCAGCAGCTCAGGACAGGGGACAACCGGGGAGCTGTTTTTT.

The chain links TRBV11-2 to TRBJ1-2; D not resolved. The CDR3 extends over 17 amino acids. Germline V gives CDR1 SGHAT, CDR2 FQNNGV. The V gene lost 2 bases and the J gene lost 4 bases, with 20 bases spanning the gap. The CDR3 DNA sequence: TGTGCCAGCAGCTTATTAGTATCAAGTCAAGGCGGCTATGGCTACACCTTC. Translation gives CASSLLVSSQGGYGYTF.

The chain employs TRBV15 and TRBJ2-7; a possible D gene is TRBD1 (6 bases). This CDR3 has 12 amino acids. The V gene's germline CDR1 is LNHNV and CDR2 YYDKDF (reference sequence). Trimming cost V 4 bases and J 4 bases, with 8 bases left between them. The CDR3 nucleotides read TGTGCCACCAGCAAACAGGGATACGAGCAGTACTTC. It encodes CATSKQGYEQYF.

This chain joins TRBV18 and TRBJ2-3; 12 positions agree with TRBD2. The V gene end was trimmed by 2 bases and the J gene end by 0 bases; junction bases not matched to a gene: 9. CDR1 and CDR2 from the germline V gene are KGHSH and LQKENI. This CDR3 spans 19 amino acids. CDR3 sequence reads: CASSPFFLGTSGSTDTQYF. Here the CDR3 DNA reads TGTGCCAGCTCACCATTCTTTCTGGGGACTAGCGGGAGCACAGATACGCAGTATTTT.

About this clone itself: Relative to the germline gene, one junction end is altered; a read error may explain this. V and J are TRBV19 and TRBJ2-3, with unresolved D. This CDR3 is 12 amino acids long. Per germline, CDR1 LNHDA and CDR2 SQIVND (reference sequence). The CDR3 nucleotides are TGTGCCAGTAGCATAGTCGCAGATACGCAGTATTTT. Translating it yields CASSIVADTQYF.